A selection of T cell receptor beta chains follows, all from one sample in a study of blood T cell repertoires in COVID-19. The protocol was immunoSEQ multiplex PCR, while the TCRdb copy is restricted to in-frame clones and leaves out a portion. Of tens of thousands of clones listed, 88% are singletons. Material: peripheral blood. The source of these receptors is a human donor in a cohort sampled during active COVID-19. Each CDR3 is given with its conserved first and last residue. Each record gives: clone size, V gene, J gene, D gene, CDR3 protein. The D gene is left open where the match is weak. Clone sizes are given selectively: once, few, many, or a class where the clone is expanded.

-,TRBV28,TRBJ1-1,-,CASAAVDSLEAFF
-,TRBV4-1,TRBJ2-1,TRBD1,CASSLGTGDLDEQFF
-,TRBV19,TRBJ1-1,TRBD1,CASSGQGLGTEAFF
-,TRBV27,TRBJ2-7,-,CASSLSRGSAGDSYEQYF
few,TRBV3-1/TRBV3-2,TRBJ1-3,-,CASSQVPGDTIYF
-,TRBV3-1/TRBV3-2,TRBJ1-2,-,CASSQTGGYTF
-,TRBV3-1/TRBV3-2,TRBJ1-4,TRBD1,CASSPIQGAISEKLFF
-,TRBV5-1,TRBJ1-2,-,CASSLEGRGNYGYTF
-,TRBV5-1,TRBJ2-5,-,CASSLGGRGARETQYF
-,TRBV11-2,TRBJ2-2,-,CASSFGGDTGELFF
-,TRBV25-1,TRBJ1-4,-,CASSESGPGNEKLFF
-,TRBV11-2,TRBJ2-7,-,CASRRAEAVDEQYF
-,TRBV7-2,TRBJ2-1,TRBD2,CASSSGTSGNEQFF
-,TRBV4-1,TRBJ1-1,-,CASSREAGFPTEAFF
-,TRBV7-2,TRBJ2-7,-,CASSLVPSGNEQYF
-,TRBV29-1,TRBJ2-3,TRBD2,CSVGATSGGIGTDTQYF
-,TRBV14,TRBJ2-3,TRBD2,CASSNQLASTDTQYF
-,TRBV21-1,TRBJ2-1,-,CASSKDGGERGPYNEQFF
-,TRBV28,TRBJ2-7,-,CASSLPGEYEQYF
-,TRBV7-8,TRBJ1-5,-,CASKKRENQPQHF
-,TRBV13,TRBJ2-3,-,CASSTTGLSDTQYF
-,TRBV19,TRBJ2-1,TRBD1,CASSEDRDNEQFF
-,TRBV2,TRBJ1-1,-,CASSETGMNTEAFF
-,TRBV27,TRBJ2-7,-,CASGETGREEQYF
-,TRBV5-6,TRBJ1-1,TRBD1,CASSTGGNTEAFF
-,TRBV19,TRBJ2-1,-,CATRRSGRSSYNEQFF
-,TRBV5-8,TRBJ1-5,-,CASSLITGTHSNQPQHF
-,TRBV27,TRBJ1-4,TRBD1,CASTGTGEGEKLFF
-,TRBV10-1,TRBJ2-3,-,CASSDPSTDTQYF
-,TRBV7-8,TRBJ2-7,-,CASKYSGAYEQYF
-,TRBV28,TRBJ2-7,-,CASRVGDSAYEQYF
-,TRBV21-1,TRBJ1-5,-,CASIPVTNQPQHF
-,TRBV7-9,TRBJ1-1,-,CASSPQSGHYTEAFF
-,TRBV5-1,TRBJ2-1,TRBD1,CASSLAILAGGFGSYNEQFF
-,TRBV3-1/TRBV3-2,TRBJ2-1,TRBD2,CASSQLGSGTYNEQFF
-,TRBV18,TRBJ1-4,-,CASSPAESEKLFF
-,TRBV29-1,TRBJ1-2,-,CSVVSQDTANYGYTF
-,TRBV30,TRBJ2-2,-,CAWNKEFGELFF
-,TRBV3-1/TRBV3-2,TRBJ2-6,TRBD1,CASSSHRGSSGANVLTF
-,TRBV10-3,TRBJ2-1,TRBD2,CAMGPGLANYNEQFF
-,TRBV28,TRBJ2-7,TRBD1,CASSSAPGTGNEQYF
-,TRBV5-1,TRBJ1-1,-,CASSLSHGLMNTEAFF
once,TRBV3-1/TRBV3-2,TRBJ2-7,TRBD2,CASSPPGGYEQYF
few,TRBV6-6,TRBJ1-4,-,CASSGQQGFNEKLFF
-,TRBV6-4,TRBJ2-1,TRBD1,CASSDSGTASYNEQFF
-,TRBV6-5,TRBJ2-5,-,CASSSRELMETQYF
-,TRBV28,TRBJ2-7,TRBD1,CASSQPGQGTYEQYF
-,TRBV30,TRBJ2-7,-,CAWIRPDHEQYF
few,TRBV7-9,TRBJ1-1,TRBD1,CASSPDRAGMNTEAFF
-,TRBV10-3,TRBJ2-1,TRBD2,CAISESGAGGSSYNEQFF
few,TRBV7-8,TRBJ1-1,-,CASSFLGQNTEAFF
-,TRBV7-3,TRBJ1-2,-,CASSASPGGYTF
-,TRBV5-1,TRBJ2-3,TRBD2,CASSPWGGSTDTQYF
-,TRBV30,TRBJ1-1,-,CAFGGNTEAFF
-,TRBV5-1,TRBJ2-7,TRBD1,CASSLGQGSYEQYF
-,TRBV14,TRBJ2-3,TRBD2,CASSHGLAGGPYQRDTQYF
-,TRBV18,TRBJ1-4,-,CASSEAQMATNEKLFF
-,TRBV16,TRBJ2-5,TRBD1,CASSQTGQFQETQYF
-,TRBV3-1/TRBV3-2,TRBJ1-2,-,CASSKLPPDYGYTF